The 15 T cell receptor beta chains given below trace back to one sample, sequenced in a study of T cell responses to AZD1222 COVID-19 vaccine. Some clones are missing from TCRdb's copy, which holds only in-frame ones; the method was immunoSEQ multiplex PCR. The sample has some 150,000 clones; around 83% are singletons. The sequences come from peripheral blood, collected on day 0 of MenACWY control vaccination. These receptors originate from an adult in good health.

The chain carries TRBV2 and TRBJ1-3, with unresolved D. The germline V gene has CDR1 SNHLY and CDR2 FYNNEI. Deletions cut 5 bases from V and 8 bases from J, with 16 bases between. The CDR3 covers 14 residues. The CDR3: CASSQSRSKDTIYF. The CDR3, as DNA: TGTGCCAGCAGTCAAAGTAGGAGTAAGGACACCATATATTTT.

The V gene is TRBV3-1 (or the pseudogene TRBV3-2), the J gene TRBJ2-7, with 9 bases matching TRBD1. Germline V CDR1 and CDR2: LGHDT, YNNKEL (reference sequence). The CDR3 is 16 amino acids. After removal of 6 bases from V and 2 bases from J, the junction contained 11 bases not matched to a gene. Here the CDR3 DNA reads TGTGCCAGCAGTTTTATCCGGGACAGGGAAACCTACGAGCAGTACTTC. Its protein is CASSFIRDRETYEQYF.

This sequence joins TRBV6-5 and TRBJ1-2; the D gene is possibly TRBD1 (6 bases). This CDR3 spans 14 amino acids. Looked up from germline, CDR1 is MNHEY and CDR2 is SVGAGI. V lost 6 bases, J lost 0 bases, and 11 bases lay in between. CDR3 coding DNA: TGTGCCAGCAGACAGGGTTCTACTAACTATGGCTACACCTTC. Encoded protein: CASRQGSTNYGYTF.

The J gene is TRBJ2-3, the V gene TRBV29-1; 7 bases are a match to TRBD1. The CDR3 is 14 amino acids. V shed 7 bases and J 5 bases; nucleotides not matched to a gene: 12. Looked up from germline, CDR1 is SQVTM and CDR2 is ANQGSEA. The CDR3 loop reads CSGETGSSLDTQYF. In DNA, the CDR3 is TGCAGCGGGGAGACAGGGTCGAGCCTAGATACGCAGTATTTT.

J is TRBJ2-1 and V is TRBV7-7; either TRBD1 or TRBD2 may fit D (6 bases each). Per germline, CDR1 SSHAT and CDR2 FNYEAQ (reference sequence). This CDR3 is 16 amino acids long. Deletions cut 5 bases from V and 1 base from J, with 15 bases between. The CDR3 reads CASSPSRGLSYNEQFF. For the CDR3, the DNA is TGTGCCAGCAGCCCATCTCGGGGGCTTTCCTACAATGAGCAGTTCTTC.

The chain couples TRBV30 to TRBJ1-4; no definite D call. Deletions cut 0 bases from V and 6 bases from J, with 8 bases between. CDR3 size: 13 residues. Germline CDR1 and CDR2: GTSNPN and SVGIG (reference sequence). Here the CDR3 DNA reads TGTGCCTGGAGTGTAAATTTCGATGAAAAACTGTTTTTT. Protein sequence: CAWSVNFDEKLFF.

J is TRBJ1-4 and V is TRBV14; TRBD1 might be the D (5 bases). With 1 base removed from V and 2 bases from J, the gap between germline ends came to 8 bases. This CDR3 has 15 residues. Germline lookup yields CDR1 SGHDN and CDR2 FVKESK. The CDR3 sequence is CASSQGQRTNEKLFF. The DNA of the CDR3 is TGTGCCAGCAGCCAAGGACAGAGGACTAATGAAAAACTGTTTTTT. Combining the CDR3 with reference TRBV14 and TRBJ1-4 gives the whole variable domain EAGVTQFPSHSVIEKGQTVTLRCDPISGHDNLYWYRRVMGKEIKFLLHFVKESKQDESGMPNNRFLAERTGGTYSTLKVQPAELEDSGVYFCASSQGQRTNEKLFFGSGTQLSVL.

J is TRBJ2-4 and V is TRBV12-5, with 8 positions matching TRBD1. Germline V CDR1 and CDR2: LGHNT, FRNRAP. The V segment lost 0 bases and the J segment 2 bases; nucleotides outside the gene matches: 9. This CDR3 has 18 residues. CDR3 sequence (DNA): TGTGCTAGTGGTTTGGTGTCCACAGGGGGGAACACCAAAAACATTCAGTACTTC. Its protein product is CASGLVSTGGNTKNIQYF.

Written as DNA, the CDR3 is TGTGCCACCAGTGTGGGCGGGGGGGATGGTGAGCAGTTCTTC. Translating gives CATSVGGGDGEQFF. The chain couples TRBV24-1 to TRBJ2-1, with 9 bases lining up with TRBD2. CDR1 KGHDR and CDR2 SFDVKD come from the germline V gene. The V gene end was trimmed by 5 bases and the J gene end by 9 bases; junction bases not matched to a gene: 7. This CDR3 has 14 amino acids.

The chain is built from TRBV2 and TRBJ2-2, with D unresolved. Germline lookup yields CDR1 SNHLY and CDR2 FYNNEI. This CDR3 spans 15 amino acids. V was trimmed by 2 bases and J by 2 bases, leaving 9 bases between them. The CDR3 loop is CASSEFKSNTGELFF. In DNA form, the CDR3 reads TGTGCCAGCAGTGAATTCAAGTCTAACACCGGGGAGCTGTTTTTT.

This chain uses TRBV4-1 with TRBJ2-5; 7 positions match TRBD2. This CDR3 has 18 residues. With 8 bases clipped from V and 5 bases from J, the junction kept 23 bases outside the gene matches. Germline V gene data show CDR1 as MGHRA and CDR2 as YSYEKL. CDR3 amino acids: CASAQRASGTSWRETQYF. Here the CDR3 DNA reads TGCGCCAGCGCCCAGCGGGCTAGCGGTACCTCTTGGCGGGAGACCCAGTACTTC.

The chain recombines TRBV5-1 with TRBJ1-1; 10 bases line up with TRBD1. The V segment lost 3 bases and the J segment 5 bases; nucleotides outside the gene matches: 10. Germline-derived CDR1 and CDR2 are SGHRS and YFSETQ. CDR3 size: 16 residues. The CDR3, as DNA: TGCGCCAGCAGCTCTGACAGGGGGCGGGTGGGGACTGAAGCTTTCTTT. Translation gives CASSSDRGRVGTEAFF.

The V call is TRBV30, the J call TRBJ1-5, with a possible D match to TRBD1 (5 bases). There are 15 residues in the CDR3. From germline, CDR1 is GTSNPN and CDR2 SVGIG (reference sequence). V shed 0 bases and J shed 6 bases, with 15 bases lying between them. The CDR3 DNA sequence: TGTGCCTGGAGTGTGACGGGAGCGGGGACTCAGCCCCAGCATTTT. This encodes CAWSVTGAGTQPQHF.

The chain joins TRBV14 to TRBJ2-1; the match to TRBD1 covers 9 bases. Trimming removed 2 bases from V and 10 bases from J; junction bases left unmatched: 9. Germline CDR1 reads SGHDN; CDR2 reads FVKESK. The CDR3 is made up of 15 amino acids. CDR3 in amino acids: CASSQLGQGNEEQFF. The CDR3 DNA follows: TGTGCCAGCAGCCAATTGGGACAGGGAAACGAGGAGCAGTTCTTC. The full variable domain, with the rest looked up from reference TRBV14 and TRBJ2-1, is EAGVTQFPSHSVIEKGQTVTLRCDPISGHDNLYWYRRVMGKEIKFLLHFVKESKQDESGMPNNRFLAERTGGTYSTLKVQPAELEDSGVYFCASSQLGQGNEEQFFGPGTRLTVL.

The chain uses TRBV5-1 and TRBJ2-1; no clear D. Germline V lookup: CDR1 SGHRS, CDR2 YFSETQ. CDR3 length equals 12 residues. Trimming took off 7 bases at V and 2 bases at J, with 7 bases between the two ends. For the CDR3, the DNA is TGCGCCAGCGGGCCCACCTACAATGAGCAGTTCTTC. Protein: CASGPTYNEQFF. Full variable domain (remainder filled in from reference TRBV5-1 and TRBJ2-1): KAGVTQTPRYLIKTRGQQVTLSCSPISGHRSVSWYQQTPGQGLQFLFEYFSETQRNKGNFPGRFSGRQFSNSRSEMNVSTLELGDSALYLCASGPTYNEQFFGPGTRLTVL.